Listed below are T cell receptor beta chains from one sample, sequenced in a study of T cells after posttransplantation cyclophosphamide. The repertoire was sequenced with immunoSEQ multiplex PCR; TCRdb's copy has only in-frame clones and lacks some. In the table there are over 5,500 clones, approximately 98% of which are singletons. The material sequenced was naive CD8+ T cells sorted from PBMCs. All receptors derive from a woman between 25 and 40 years old in good health and a related stem cell transplant donor. CDR3s include the opening cysteine and the closing phenylalanine or tryptophan. The D gene is left open where the match is weak. The size entry is marked missing in some rows and otherwise reads once, few, many or a size class.

clone size	J gene	D gene	V gene	CDR3 DNA	CDR3 protein
-	TRBJ1-5	-	TRBV28	TGTGCCAGCAGACAGACGGTACTCCAAAATCAGCCCCAGCATTTT	CASRQTVLQNQPQHF
-	TRBJ2-1	TRBD2	TRBV9	TGTGCCAGCAGCGGTACTAGCGGGGGATACAATGAGCAGTTCTTC	CASSGTSGGYNEQFF
-	TRBJ2-2	-	TRBV13	TGTGCCAGCGCGAGCCCAGGGCGAACCGGGGAGCTGTTTTTT	CASASPGRTGELFF
once	TRBJ2-1	TRBD1	TRBV19	TGTGCCAGTAGTATGGGACAGGCATACAATGAGCAGTTCTTC	CASSMGQAYNEQFF
-	TRBJ1-3	TRBD1	TRBV9	TGTGCCAGCACCCAGGGGGCAAAAGCTGGAAACACCATATATTTT	CASTQGAKAGNTIYF
-	TRBJ2-1	-	TRBV11-2	TGTGCCAGCAGCCTCACCGGTAATGAGCAGTTCTTC	CASSLTGNEQFF
-	TRBJ1-1	-	TRBV5-1	TGCGCCAGCAGCTTGTACTCCCCGGACACTGAAGCTTTCTTT	CASSLYSPDTEAFF
-	TRBJ1-6	-	TRBV28	TGTGCCAGCCGAATACAGGGATATGGTTCACCCCTCCACTTT	CASRIQGYGSPLHF
few	TRBJ2-3	-	TRBV4-3	TGCGCCAGCAGCCGCCGTACGGATGCGGGAGATACGCAGTATTTT	CASSRRTDAGDTQYF
once	TRBJ1-5	TRBD1	TRBV10-3	TGTGCCATCAGAGGAGGGGACAGGGGCCTAAATCAGCCCCAGCATTTT	CAIRGGDRGLNQPQHF
-	TRBJ1-1	-	TRBV4-1	TGCGCCAGCAGCTTACAGGGTCGCGCTGAAGCTTTCTTT	CASSLQGRAEAFF
-	TRBJ1-2	TRBD1	TRBV7-9	TGTGCCAGCAGCGACGGCAACCAGGGGGTAGTCGGCTACACCTTC	CASSDGNQGVVGYTF
-	TRBJ2-2	-	TRBV13	TGTGCCAGCAGCTCACTAACCGGGGAGCTGTTTTTT	CASSSLTGELFF
-	TRBJ1-6	-	TRBV5-1	TGCGCCAGCAGCTACGGGACGGGAGATAATTCACCCCTCCACTTT	CASSYGTGDNSPLHF
-	TRBJ2-1	-	TRBV19	TGTGCCAGTAGTATAGTTCCAGGTTACAATGAGCAGTTCTTC	CASSIVPGYNEQFF
-	TRBJ1-4	TRBD1	TRBV19	TGTGCCAGTACTCAGGGGGGTATTGAGTTTTTT	CASTQGGIEFF
-	TRBJ2-7	-	TRBV27	TGTGCCAGCAGTTTTACCAGATTCCGTGAGCAGTACTTC	CASSFTRFREQYF
-	TRBJ1-1	TRBD1	TRBV10-2	TGCGCCAGCAGAAAAGGGACAGCTATAATGAACACTGAAGCTTTCTTT	CASRKGTAIMNTEAFF
-	TRBJ1-1	-	TRBV4-1	TGCGCCAGCAGCCAAGTTAAGGACAGTGAAGCTTTCTTT	CASSQVKDSEAFF
-	TRBJ1-1	-	TRBV19	TGTGCCAGTAGTTGGGCAGCGAACACTGAAGCTTTCTTT	CASSWAANTEAFF
-	TRBJ2-5	-	TRBV28	TGTGCCAGCAGTTTACTCTGGGGCGAGACCCAGTACTTC	CASSLLWGETQYF
-	TRBJ2-7	TRBD1	TRBV10-3	TGTGCCATCAGTTCTGGACAGGGGGGCGAGCAGTACTTC	CAISSGQGGEQYF
-	TRBJ2-1	-	TRBV6-5	TGTGCCAGCAGTTACTCTCCGAATGAGCAGTTCTTC	CASSYSPNEQFF
once	TRBJ2-7	-	TRBV30	TGTGCCTGGAGTGTCCGAGGCGGATCCTACGAGCAGTACTTC	CAWSVRGGSYEQYF
-	TRBJ2-7	TRBD1	TRBV29-1	TGCAGCGTCCGGACAGGCCTGACCTACGAGCAGTACTTC	CSVRTGLTYEQYF
-	TRBJ1-5	-	TRBV7-9	TGTGCCAGCAGCGCAGGGCGACCCAATCAGCCCCAGCATTTT	CASSAGRPNQPQHF
-	TRBJ2-7	TRBD1	TRBV28	TGTGCCAGCAGTTTTGAGCGATGGGCAGGGGGCAAATACGAGCAGTACTTC	CASSFERWAGGKYEQYF
-	TRBJ2-1	-	TRBV9	TGTGCCAGCAGCCCCCGGACGGCGCGACCGGGGGAGTTCTTC	CASSPRTARPGEFF